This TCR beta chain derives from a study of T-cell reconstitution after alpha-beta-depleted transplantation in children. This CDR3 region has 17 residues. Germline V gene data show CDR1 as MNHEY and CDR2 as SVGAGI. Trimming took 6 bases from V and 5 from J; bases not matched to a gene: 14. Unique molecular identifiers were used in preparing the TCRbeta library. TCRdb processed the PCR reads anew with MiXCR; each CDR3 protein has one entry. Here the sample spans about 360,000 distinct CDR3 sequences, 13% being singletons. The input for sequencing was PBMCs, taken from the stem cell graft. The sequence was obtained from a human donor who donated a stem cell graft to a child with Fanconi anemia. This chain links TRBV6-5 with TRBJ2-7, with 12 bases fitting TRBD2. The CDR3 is CASSLTSGGTFSHEQYF. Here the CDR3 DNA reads TGTGCCAGCAGCTTGACTAGCGGGGGAACTTTTAGCCACGAGCAGTACTTC.